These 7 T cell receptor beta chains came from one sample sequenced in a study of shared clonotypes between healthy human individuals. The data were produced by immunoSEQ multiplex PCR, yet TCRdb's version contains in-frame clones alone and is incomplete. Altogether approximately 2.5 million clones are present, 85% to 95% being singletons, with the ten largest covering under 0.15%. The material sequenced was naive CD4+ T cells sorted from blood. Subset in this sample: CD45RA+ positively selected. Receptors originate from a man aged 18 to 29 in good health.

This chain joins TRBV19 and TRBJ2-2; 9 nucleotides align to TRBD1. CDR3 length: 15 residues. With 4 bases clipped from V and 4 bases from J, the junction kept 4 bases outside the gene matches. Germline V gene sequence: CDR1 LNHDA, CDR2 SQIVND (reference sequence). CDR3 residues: CASSTGQGSTGELFF. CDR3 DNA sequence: TGTGCCAGTAGTACGGGACAGGGAAGCACCGGGGAGCTGTTTTTT.

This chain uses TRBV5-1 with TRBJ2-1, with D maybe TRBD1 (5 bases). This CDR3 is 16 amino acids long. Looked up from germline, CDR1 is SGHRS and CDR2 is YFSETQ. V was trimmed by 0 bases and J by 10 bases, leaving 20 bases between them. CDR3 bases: TGCGCCAGCAGCTTGGGTCCCAACGGACCTCCAGGGGAGCAGTTCTTC. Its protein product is CASSLGPNGPPGEQFF.

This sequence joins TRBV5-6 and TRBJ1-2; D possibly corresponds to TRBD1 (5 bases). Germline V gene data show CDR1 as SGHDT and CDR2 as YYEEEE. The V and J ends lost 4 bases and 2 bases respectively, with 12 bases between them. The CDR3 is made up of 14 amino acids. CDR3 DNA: TGTGCCAGCAGCCCCACTTGGACAAACTATGGCTACACCTTC. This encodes CASSPTWTNYGYTF.

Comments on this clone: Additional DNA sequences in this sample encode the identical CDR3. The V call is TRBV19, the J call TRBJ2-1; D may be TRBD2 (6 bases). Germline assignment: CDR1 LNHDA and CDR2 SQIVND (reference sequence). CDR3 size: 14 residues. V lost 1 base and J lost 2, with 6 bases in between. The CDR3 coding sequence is TGTGCCAGTAGTATAGGCGGGGCCTACAATGAGCAGTTCTTC. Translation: CASSIGGAYNEQFF.

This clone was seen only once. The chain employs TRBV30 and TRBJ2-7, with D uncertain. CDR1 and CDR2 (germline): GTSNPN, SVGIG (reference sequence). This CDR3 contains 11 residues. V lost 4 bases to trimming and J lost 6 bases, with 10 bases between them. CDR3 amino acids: CAWTLRTEQYF. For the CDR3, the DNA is TGTGCCTGGACGTTACGAACCGAGCAGTACTTC. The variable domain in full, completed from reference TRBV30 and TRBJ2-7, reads SQTIHQWPATLVQPVGSPLSLECTVEGTSNPNLYWYRQAAGRGLQLLFYSVGIGQISSEVPQNLSASRPQDRQFILSSKKLLLSDSGFYLCAWTLRTEQYFGPGTRLTVT.

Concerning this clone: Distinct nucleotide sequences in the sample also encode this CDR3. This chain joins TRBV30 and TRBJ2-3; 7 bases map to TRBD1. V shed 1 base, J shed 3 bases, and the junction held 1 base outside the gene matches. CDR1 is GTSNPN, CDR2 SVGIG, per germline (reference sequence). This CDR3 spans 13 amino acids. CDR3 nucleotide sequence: TGTGCCTGGAGTGCGGGACAGACAGATACGCAGTATTTT. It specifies CAWSAGQTDTQYF. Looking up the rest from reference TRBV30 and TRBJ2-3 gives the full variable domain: SQTIHQWPATLVQPVGSPLSLECTVEGTSNPNLYWYRQAAGRGLQLLFYSVGIGQISSEVPQNLSASRPQDRQFILSSKKLLLSDSGFYLCAWSAGQTDTQYFGPGTRLTVL.

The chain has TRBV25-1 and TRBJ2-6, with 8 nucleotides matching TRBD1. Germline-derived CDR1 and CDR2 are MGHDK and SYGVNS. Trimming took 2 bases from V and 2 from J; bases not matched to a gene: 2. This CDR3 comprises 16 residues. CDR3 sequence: CASSEGRGPGANVLTF. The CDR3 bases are TGTGCCAGCAGTGAAGGCAGGGGGCCTGGGGCCAACGTCCTGACTTTC.